The present T cell receptor (beta chain) was sequenced within a study of T cell changes during pregnancy in multiple sclerosis. Clones were read by immunoSEQ multiplex PCR, and TCRdb kept only the in-frame ones, dropping some. The data contain about 49,000 clones, approximately 94% of them singletons. The CDR3 consists of 12 residues. Germline-derived CDR1 and CDR2 are SGHAT and FQNNGV. V lost 5 bases to trimming and J lost 4 bases, with 9 bases between them. V is TRBV11-2 and J is TRBJ2-7; D unclear. This sequence was found in a female donor with multiple sclerosis, enrolled in a pregnancy study. The sequences come from CD8+ T cells from peripheral blood mononuclear cells, collected before pregnancy. The DNA for the CDR3 is TGTGCCAGCAGCCAACAGCAGTACGAGCAGTACTTC. Translated: CASSQQQYEQYF.